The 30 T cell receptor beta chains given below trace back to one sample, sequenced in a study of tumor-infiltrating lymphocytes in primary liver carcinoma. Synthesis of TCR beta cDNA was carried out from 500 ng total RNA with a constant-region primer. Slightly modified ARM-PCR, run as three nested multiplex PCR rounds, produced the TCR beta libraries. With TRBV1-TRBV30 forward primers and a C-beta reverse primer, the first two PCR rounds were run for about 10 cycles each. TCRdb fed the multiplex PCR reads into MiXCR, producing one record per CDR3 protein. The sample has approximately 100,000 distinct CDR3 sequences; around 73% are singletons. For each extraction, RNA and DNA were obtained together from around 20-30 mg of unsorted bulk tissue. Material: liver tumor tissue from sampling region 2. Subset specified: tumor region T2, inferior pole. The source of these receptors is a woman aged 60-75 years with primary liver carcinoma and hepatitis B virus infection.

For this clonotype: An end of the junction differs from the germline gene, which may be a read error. The chain's CDR3 is CASKGLAGGEHFF. The CDR3 DNA reads as TGTGCCAGTAAAGGACTAGCGGGAGGTGAGCATTTCTTC. The chain employs TRBV19 and TRBJ2-1; 14 bases line up with TRBD2. The CDR3 contains 13 residues. Germline CDR1 reads LNHDA; CDR2 reads SQIVND (reference sequence).

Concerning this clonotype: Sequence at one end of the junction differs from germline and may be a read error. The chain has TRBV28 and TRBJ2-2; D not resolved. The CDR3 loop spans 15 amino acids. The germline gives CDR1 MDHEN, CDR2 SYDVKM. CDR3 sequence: CASTLGPVDTGELFF. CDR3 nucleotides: TGTGCCAGCACTTTAGGGCCAGTCGATACCGGGGAGCTGTTTTTT.

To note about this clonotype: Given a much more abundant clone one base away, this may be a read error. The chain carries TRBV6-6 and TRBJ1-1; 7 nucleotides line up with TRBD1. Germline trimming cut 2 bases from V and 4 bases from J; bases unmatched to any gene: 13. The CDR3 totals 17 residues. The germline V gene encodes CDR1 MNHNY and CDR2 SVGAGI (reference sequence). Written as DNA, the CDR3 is TGTGCCAGCAGTTACCTGGGGACAGAGTCTTGGGGCACTGAAGCTTTCTTT. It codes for CASSYLGTESWGTEAFF.

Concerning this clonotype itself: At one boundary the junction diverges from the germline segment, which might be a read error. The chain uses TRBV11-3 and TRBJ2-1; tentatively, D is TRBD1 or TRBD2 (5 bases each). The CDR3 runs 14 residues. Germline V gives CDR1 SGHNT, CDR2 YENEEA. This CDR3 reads CAISLRDRDPQQFF. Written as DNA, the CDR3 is TGTGCCATCAGCCTCCGGGACCGGGACCCTCAGCAGTTCTTC.

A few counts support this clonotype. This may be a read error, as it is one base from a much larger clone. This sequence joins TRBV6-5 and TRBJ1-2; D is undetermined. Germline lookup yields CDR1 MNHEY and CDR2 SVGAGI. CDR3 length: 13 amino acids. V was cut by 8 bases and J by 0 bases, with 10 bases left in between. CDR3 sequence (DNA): TGTGCCAGCTCGGGAAACCCTAACTATGGCTACACCTTC. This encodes CASSGNPNYGYTF.

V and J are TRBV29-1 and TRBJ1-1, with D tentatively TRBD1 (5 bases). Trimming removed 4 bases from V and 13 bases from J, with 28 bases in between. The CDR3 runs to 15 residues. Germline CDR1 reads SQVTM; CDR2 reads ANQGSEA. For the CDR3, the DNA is TGCAGCGTTGTCGGGCAGGTAGGGGTTTTTGGTGAAATTTTCTTT. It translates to CSVVGQVGVFGEIFF.

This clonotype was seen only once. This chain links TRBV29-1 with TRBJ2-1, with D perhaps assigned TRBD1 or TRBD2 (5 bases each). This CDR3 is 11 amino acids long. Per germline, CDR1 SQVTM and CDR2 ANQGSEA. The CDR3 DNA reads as TGCAGTGGGGGTCAGTACAATGAGCAGTTCTTC. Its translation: CSGGQYNEQFF.

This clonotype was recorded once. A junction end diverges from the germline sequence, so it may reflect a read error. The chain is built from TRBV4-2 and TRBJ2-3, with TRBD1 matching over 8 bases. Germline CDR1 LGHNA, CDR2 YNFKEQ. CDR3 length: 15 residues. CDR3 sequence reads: CASSQEAGGTGTQYF. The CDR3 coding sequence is TGTGCCAGCAGTCAAGAGGCAGGGGGGACAGGTACGCAGTATTTT.

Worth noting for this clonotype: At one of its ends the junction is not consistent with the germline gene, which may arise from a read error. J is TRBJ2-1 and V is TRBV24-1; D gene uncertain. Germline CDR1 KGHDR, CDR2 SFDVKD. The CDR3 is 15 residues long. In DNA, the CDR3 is TGTGCCAGCAGAATGGGGTCTGAGCTCTACTATGAGCAGTTCTTC. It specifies CASRMGSELYYEQFF.

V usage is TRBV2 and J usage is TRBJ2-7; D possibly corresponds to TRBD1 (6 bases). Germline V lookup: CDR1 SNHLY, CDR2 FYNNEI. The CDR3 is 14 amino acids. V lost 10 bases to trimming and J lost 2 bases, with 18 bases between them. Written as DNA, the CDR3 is TGTGCCATCAAAGACAGGAGCCATACCTACGAGCAGTACTTC. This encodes CAIKDRSHTYEQYF.

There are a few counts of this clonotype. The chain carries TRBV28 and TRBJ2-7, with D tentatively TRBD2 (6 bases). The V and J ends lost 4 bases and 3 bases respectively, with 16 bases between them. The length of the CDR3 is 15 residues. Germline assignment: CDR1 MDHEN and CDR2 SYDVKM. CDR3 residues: CASSSIQGGIYEQYF. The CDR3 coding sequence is TGTGCCAGCAGTTCCATCCAGGGAGGAATCTACGAGCAGTACTTC.

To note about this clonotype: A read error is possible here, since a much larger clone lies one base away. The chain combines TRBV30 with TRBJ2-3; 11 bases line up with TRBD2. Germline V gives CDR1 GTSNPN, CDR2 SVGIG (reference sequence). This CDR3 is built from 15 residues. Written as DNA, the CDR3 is TGTGCCTGGGCCGGACTAGCGGGCCCCACAGATATGCAGTATTTT. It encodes CAWAGLAGPTDMQYF.

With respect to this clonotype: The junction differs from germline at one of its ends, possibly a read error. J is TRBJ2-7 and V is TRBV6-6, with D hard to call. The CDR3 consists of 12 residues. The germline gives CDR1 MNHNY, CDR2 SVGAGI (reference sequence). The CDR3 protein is CASSSVSHEHYF. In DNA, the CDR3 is TGTGCCAGCAGTTCAGTCTCCCACGAGCACTACTTC.

CDR3 residues: CASSFQKGPQETQYF. CDR3 nucleotides: TGTGCCAGCAGCTTCCAAAAGGGTCCCCAAGAGACCCAGTACTTC. The chain has TRBV7-2 and TRBJ2-5; D remains ambiguous. The CDR3 spans 15 residues. Germline values: CDR1 SGHTA, CDR2 FQGNSA. Trimming took 3 bases from V and 1 from J, leaving 12 bases between them.

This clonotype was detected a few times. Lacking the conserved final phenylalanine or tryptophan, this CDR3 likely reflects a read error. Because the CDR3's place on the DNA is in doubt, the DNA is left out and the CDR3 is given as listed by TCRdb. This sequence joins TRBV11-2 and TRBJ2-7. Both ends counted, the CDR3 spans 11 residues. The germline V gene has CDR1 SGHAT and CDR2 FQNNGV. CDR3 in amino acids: CASSPDYERYL.

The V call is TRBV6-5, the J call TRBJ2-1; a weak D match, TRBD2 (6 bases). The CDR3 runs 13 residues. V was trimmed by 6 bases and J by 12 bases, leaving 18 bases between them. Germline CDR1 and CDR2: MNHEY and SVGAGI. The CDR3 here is CASSRSGYDAQFF. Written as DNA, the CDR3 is TGTGCCAGCAGCCGAAGCGGGTACGATGCGCAGTTCTTC.

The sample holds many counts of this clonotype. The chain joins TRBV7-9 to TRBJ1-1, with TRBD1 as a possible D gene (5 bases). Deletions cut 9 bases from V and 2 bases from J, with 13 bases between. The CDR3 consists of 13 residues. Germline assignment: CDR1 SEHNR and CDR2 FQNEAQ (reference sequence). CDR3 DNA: TGTGCCAGTAAAATGGGGGGAAACACTGAAGCTTTCTTT. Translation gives CASKMGGNTEAFF.

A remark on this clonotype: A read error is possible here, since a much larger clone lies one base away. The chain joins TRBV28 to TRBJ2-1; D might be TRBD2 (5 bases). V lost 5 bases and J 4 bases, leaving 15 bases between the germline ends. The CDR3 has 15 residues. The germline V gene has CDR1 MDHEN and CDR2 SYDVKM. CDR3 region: CASSILGSVYNEQFF. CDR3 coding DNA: TGTGCCAGCAGTATATTAGGGAGCGTATACAATGAGCAGTTCTTC.

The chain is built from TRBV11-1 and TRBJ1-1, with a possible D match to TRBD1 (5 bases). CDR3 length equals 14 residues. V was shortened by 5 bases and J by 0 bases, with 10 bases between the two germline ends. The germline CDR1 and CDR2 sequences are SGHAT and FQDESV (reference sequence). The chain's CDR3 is CASSQGILNTEAFF. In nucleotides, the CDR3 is TGTGCCAGCAGCCAGGGCATATTGAACACTGAAGCTTTCTTT.

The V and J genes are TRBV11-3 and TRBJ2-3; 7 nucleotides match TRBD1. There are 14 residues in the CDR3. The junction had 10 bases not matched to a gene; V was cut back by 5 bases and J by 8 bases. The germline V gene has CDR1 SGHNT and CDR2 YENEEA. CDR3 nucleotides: TGTGCCAGCAGCCTTCGGACAGGCATAGTTACGCAGTATTTT. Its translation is CASSLRTGIVTQYF.

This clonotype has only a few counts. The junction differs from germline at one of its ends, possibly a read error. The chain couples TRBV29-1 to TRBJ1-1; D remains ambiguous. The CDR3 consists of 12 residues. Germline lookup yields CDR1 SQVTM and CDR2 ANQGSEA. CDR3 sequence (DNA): TGCAGCGTTTCCTCTGAGAGTGAACAAGCTTCCTTT. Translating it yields CSVSSESEQASF.

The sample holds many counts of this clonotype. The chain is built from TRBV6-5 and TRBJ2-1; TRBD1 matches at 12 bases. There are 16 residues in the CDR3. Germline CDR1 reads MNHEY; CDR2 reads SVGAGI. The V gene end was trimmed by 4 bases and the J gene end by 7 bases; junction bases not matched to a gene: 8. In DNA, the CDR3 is TGTGCCAGCAGTTCCCCCGGGACAGGGGGCCGGAATGAGCAGTTCTTC. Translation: CASSSPGTGGRNEQFF.

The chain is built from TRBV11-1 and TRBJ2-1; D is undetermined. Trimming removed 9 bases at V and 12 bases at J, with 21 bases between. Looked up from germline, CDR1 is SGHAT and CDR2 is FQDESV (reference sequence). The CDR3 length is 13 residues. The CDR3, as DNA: TGTGCCAGTGGCTTGGGGTCCGAGGTGGTGCAGTTCTTC. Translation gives CASGLGSEVVQFF.

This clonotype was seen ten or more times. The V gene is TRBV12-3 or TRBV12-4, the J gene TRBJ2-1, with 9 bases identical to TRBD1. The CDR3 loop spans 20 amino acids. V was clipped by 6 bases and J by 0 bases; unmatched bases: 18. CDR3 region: CASSPPPGQGGRSSYNEQFF. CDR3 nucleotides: TGTGCCAGCAGCCCTCCCCCGGGACAGGGAGGGCGAAGCTCCTACAATGAGCAGTTCTTC.

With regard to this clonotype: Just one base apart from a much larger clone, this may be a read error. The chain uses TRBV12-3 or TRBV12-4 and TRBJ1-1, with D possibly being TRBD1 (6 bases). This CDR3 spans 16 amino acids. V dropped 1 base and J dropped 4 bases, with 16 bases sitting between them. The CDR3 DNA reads TGTGCCAGCAGTTTAGGATTCGGGGGGCTGATCACTGAAGCTTTCTTT. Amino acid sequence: CASSLGFGGLITEAFF.

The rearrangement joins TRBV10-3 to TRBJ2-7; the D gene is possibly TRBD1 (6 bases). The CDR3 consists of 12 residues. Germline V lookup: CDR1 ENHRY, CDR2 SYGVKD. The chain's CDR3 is CVSRQDSYEQYF. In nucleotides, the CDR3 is TGTGTCAGCCGACAGGACTCCTACGAGCAGTACTTC.

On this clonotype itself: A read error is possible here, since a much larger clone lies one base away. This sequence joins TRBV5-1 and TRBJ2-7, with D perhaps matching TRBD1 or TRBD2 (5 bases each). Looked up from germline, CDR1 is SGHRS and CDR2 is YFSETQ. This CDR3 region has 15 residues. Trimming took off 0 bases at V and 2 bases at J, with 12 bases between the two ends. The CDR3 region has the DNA TGCGCCAGCAGCTTGGGGTGGGACCTAGCCTACGAGCAGTACTTC. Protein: CASSLGWDLAYEQYF. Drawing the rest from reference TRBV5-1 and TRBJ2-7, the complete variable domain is KAGVTQTPRYLIKTRGQQVTLSCSPISGHRSVSWYQQTPGQGLQFLFEYFSETQRNKGNFPGRFSGRQFSNSRSEMNVSTLELGDSALYLCASSLGWDLAYEQYFGPGTRLTVT.

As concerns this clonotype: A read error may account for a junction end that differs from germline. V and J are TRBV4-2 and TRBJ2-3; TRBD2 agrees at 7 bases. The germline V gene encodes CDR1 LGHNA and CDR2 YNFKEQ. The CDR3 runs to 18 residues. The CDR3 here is CASSQLGLAVASTDTQYF. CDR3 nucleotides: TGTGCCAGCAGCCAATTAGGGCTAGCGGTAGCCAGCACGGATACGCAGTATTTT.

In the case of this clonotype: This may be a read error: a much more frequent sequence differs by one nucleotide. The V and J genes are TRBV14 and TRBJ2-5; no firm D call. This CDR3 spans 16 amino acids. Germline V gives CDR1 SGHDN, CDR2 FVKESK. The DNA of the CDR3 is TGTGCCAACAGCCAACTTAGGTTAGGCTTTGGAGAGACCCAGTACTTC. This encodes CANSQLRLGFGETQYF.

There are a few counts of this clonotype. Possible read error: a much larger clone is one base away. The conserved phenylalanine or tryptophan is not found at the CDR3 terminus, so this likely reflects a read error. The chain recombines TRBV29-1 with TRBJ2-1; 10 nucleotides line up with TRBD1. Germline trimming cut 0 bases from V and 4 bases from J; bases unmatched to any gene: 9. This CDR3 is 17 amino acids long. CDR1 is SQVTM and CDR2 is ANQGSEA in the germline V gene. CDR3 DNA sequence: TGCAGCGTTGAAGATTCGGACGGGACAGGGGCGTACAATGAGCAGTTCTCC. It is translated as CSVEDSDGTGAYNEQFS.